The rows below give T cell receptor beta chains drawn from one sample of a study of T-cell memory formation after mild COVID-19. TCRdb re-derived calls from the 5' RACE reads in MiXCR, one entry per CDR3 protein. The sample has 300,000 to 350,000 distinct CDR3 sequences; roughly a fifth are singletons. The material sequenced was PBMCs or a T cell subset sorted from them (not recorded which). The origin of the receptors is a man in his late teens or twenties who had mild COVID-19 (a few samples of this study predate the infection). Cell type and time point are not known. Both conserved end residues are part of each CDR3. D genes are given only for firm matches. Where a row states a size, it is once, few, many or the class of an expanded clone; other rows omit it.

J: TRBJ2-3
size: few
V: TRBV27
D: .
CDR3: CASSRTVRTDTQYF
DNA: TGTGCCAGCAGCCGGACAGTCCGCACAGATACGCAGTATTTT

J: TRBJ1-5
size: few
V: TRBV7-2
D: TRBD1
CDR3: CASSSSGTGQPQHF
DNA: TGTGCCAGCAGCTCCTCGGGGACAGGGCAGCCCCAGCATTTT

J: TRBJ1-5
size: few
V: TRBV5-6
D: .
CDR3: CASSQTGTENQPQHF
DNA: TGTGCCAGCAGTCAGACCGGGACTGAGAATCAGCCCCAGCATTTT

J: TRBJ1-5
size: few
V: TRBV4-3
D: .
CDR3: CASSQDGLLNQPQHF
DNA: TGCGCCAGCAGCCAAGATGGGCTACTCAATCAGCCCCAGCATTTT

J: TRBJ2-1
size: once
V: TRBV24-1
D: TRBD1
CDR3: CATSDLWGDRVRNEQFF
DNA: TGTGCCACCAGTGATTTGTGGGGGGACAGGGTCCGCAATGAGCAGTTCTTC

J: TRBJ2-2
size: many
V: TRBV10-1
D: TRBD1
CDR3: CASSESWTGNTGELFF
DNA: TGCGCCAGCAGTGAGTCGTGGACAGGGAACACCGGGGAGCTGTTTTTT

J: TRBJ2-5
size: few
V: TRBV7-6
D: TRBD2
CDR3: CASSLGASGQLTQYF
DNA: TGTGCCAGCAGCTTAGGAGCTAGCGGTCAGCTTACCCAGTACTTC

J: TRBJ1-4
size: .
V: TRBV28
D: .
CDR3: CASSIGPSLTNEKLFF
DNA: TGTGCCAGCAGCATCGGACCCTCGTTGACTAATGAAAAACTGTTTTTT

J: TRBJ2-5
size: few
V: TRBV12-3/TRBV12-4
D: .
CDR3: CASSWDLGETQYF
DNA: TGTGCCAGCAGCTGGGATCTCGGGGAGACCCAGTACTTC

J: TRBJ2-7
size: few
V: TRBV20-1
D: TRBD2
CDR3: CSASGTRKVLEQYF
DNA: TGCAGTGCCTCCGGGACTAGAAAAGTTCTCGAGCAGTACTTC

J: TRBJ1-1
size: few
V: TRBV5-5
D: .
CDR3: CASSLSSRGGSEAFF
DNA: TGTGCCAGCAGCTTGTCTTCGAGGGGCGGGAGTGAAGCTTTCTTT

J: TRBJ1-2
size: few
V: TRBV20-1
D: TRBD1
CDR3: CSARSGGGGYAF
DNA: TGCAGTGCTAGATCAGGGGGAGGTGGCTACGCCTTC

J: TRBJ2-1
size: .
V: TRBV27
D: TRBD2
CDR3: CASSLSLAGMNEQFF
DNA: TGTGCCAGCAGCCTTTCGCTAGCGGGGATGAATGAGCAGTTCTTC

J: TRBJ2-7
size: once
V: TRBV18
D: .
CDR3: CASSPQPQTCLLF
DNA: TGTGCCAGCTCACCACAGCCCCAGACATGCTTACTGTTC

J: TRBJ1-6
size: few
V: TRBV12-3/TRBV12-4
D: .
CDR3: CASSARPDSPLHF
DNA: TGTGCCAGCAGTGCTAGACCGGATTCACCCCTCCACTTT

J: TRBJ1-1
size: few
V: TRBV12-3/TRBV12-4
D: .
CDR3: CASSSGPEAFF
DNA: TGTGCCAGCAGCTCAGGGCCTGAAGCTTTCTTT

J: TRBJ1-2
size: few
V: TRBV2
D: TRBD1
CDR3: CASSTTGSGYTF
DNA: TGTGCCAGCAGTACGACAGGGAGCGGCTACACCTTC